The present TCR beta chain was sequenced within a study of blood T cells in healthy people across ages. Study context: Template switching captured about one barcoded beta molecule per two T cells. Findings and caveats of the study: The recorded TCR beta diversity per million T cells decreased in a roughly linear manner with age.

Primed by a sample-barcoded 5' primer and a J-beta primer mix, a second PCR proceeded for about 7 to 11 cycles. Tags on each cDNA molecule came from a template-switch adaptor with 12 random nucleotides. TCRdb processed the 5' RACE reads anew with MiXCR; each CDR3 protein has one entry. The sample has some 320,000 distinct CDR3 sequences, less than 30% seen once. Donor samples were obtained from healthy Caucasian individuals from Russia, aged about 6 to 95. This clonotype was counted a few times. Its antigen is unknown. The V end lost 4 bases, the J end lost 4 bases, and 10 bases lay between the germline ends. Germline loops: CDR1 MNHEY, CDR2 SVGAGI. The CDR3 totals 13 residues.

The rearrangement joins TRBV6-5 to TRBJ2-5; D unclear. Sequenced sample: blood. The origin of this receptor is a woman in her 70s in good health. The CDR3 DNA reads TGTGCCAGCAGTTCGTCTCGGCCAGAGACCCAGTACTTC. Translated: CASSSSRPETQYF.